This TCR beta chain was found in a study of blood T cell repertoires in COVID-19. Study-level background: The United States, Italy and Spain provided the acute and convalescent COVID-19 samples.

V shed 4 bases, J shed 6 bases, and the junction held 6 bases outside the gene matches. CDR3 length equals 15 residues. From germline, CDR1 is SGHRS and CDR2 YFSETQ. Participants, about 18 to 89 years old, spanned around 25 US areas. Each recovered donor of Cohort 3 presented with two negative PCRs, clearance, or symptom resolution. Sequenced by immunoSEQ multiplex PCR; TCRdb stores in-frame clones only, minus some. Of fewer than 250,000 clones in the sample, approximately 88% were seen once. The chain carries TRBV5-1 and TRBJ1-4, with 10 bases identical to TRBD1. The clonotype comes from a woman aged 25 to 39 who had recovered from COVID-19. Sequencing was performed on PBMCs or T cells enriched from blood (not recorded which). This chain's CDR3 is CASSPGTGVDEKLFF. CDR3 coding DNA: TGCGCCAGCAGCCCGGGGACAGGGGTTGATGAAAAACTGTTTTTT.